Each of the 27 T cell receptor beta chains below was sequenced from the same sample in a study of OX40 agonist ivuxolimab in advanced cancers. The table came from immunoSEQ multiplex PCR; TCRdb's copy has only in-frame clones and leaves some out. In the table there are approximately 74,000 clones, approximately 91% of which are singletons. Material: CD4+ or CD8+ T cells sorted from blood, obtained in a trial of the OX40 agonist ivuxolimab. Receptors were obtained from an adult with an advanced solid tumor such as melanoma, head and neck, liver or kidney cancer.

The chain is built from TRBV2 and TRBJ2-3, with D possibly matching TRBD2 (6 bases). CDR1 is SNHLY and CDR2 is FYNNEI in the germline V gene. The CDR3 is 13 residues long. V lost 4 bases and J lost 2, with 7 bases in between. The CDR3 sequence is CASSGGVTDTQYF. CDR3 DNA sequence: TGTGCCAGCAGTGGGGGGGTCACAGATACGCAGTATTTT. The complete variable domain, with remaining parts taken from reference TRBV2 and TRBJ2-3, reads EPEVTQTPSHQVTQMGQEVILRCVPISNHLYFYWYRQILGQKVEFLVSFYNNEISEKSEIFDDQFSVERPDGSNFTLKIRSTKLEDSAMYFCASSGGVTDTQYFGPGTRLTVL.

CDR3 loop: CASTAVRDTQYF. The CDR3 nucleotides are TGTGCCAGCACGGCGGTGCGAGATACGCAGTATTTT. The rearrangement links TRBV2 to TRBJ2-3, with unresolved D. The germline CDR1 and CDR2 sequences are SNHLY and FYNNEI. This CDR3 is built from 12 residues. Between the trimmed V and J ends, which lost 7 bases and 5 bases, there was a span of 10 bases.

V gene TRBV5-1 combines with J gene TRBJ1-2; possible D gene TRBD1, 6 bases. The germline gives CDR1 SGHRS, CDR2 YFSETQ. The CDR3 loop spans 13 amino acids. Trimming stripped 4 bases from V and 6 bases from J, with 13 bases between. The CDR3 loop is CASSKENRDGYTF. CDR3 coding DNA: TGCGCCAGCAGCAAGGAGAACAGGGATGGCTACACCTTC.

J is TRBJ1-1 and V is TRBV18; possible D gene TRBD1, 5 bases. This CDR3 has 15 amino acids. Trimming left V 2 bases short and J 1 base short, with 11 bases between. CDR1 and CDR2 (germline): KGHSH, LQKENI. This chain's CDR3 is CASSPTDSWNTEAFF. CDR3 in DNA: TGTGCCAGCTCACCAACCGACAGTTGGAACACTGAAGCTTTCTTT.

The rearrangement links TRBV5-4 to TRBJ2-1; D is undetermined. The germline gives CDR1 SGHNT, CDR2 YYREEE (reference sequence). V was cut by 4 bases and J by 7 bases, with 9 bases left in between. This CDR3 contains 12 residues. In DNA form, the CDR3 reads TGTGCCAGCAGCCTTCAAGGGAATGAGCAGTTCTTC. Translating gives CASSLQGNEQFF.

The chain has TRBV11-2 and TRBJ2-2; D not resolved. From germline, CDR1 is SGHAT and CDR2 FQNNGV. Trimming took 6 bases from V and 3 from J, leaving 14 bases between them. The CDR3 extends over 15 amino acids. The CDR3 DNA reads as TGTGCCAGCAGTCCCGACACGCGATACACCGGGGAGCTGTTTTTT. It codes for CASSPDTRYTGELFF. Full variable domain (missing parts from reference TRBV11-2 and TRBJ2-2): EAGVAQSPRYKIIEKRQSVAFWCNPISGHATLYWYQQILGQGPKLLIQFQNNGVVDDSQLPKDRFSAERLKGVDSTLKIQPAKLEDSAVYLCASSPDTRYTGELFFGEGSRLTVL.

The DNA of the CDR3 is TGTGCCAGCAGCTTGTGGGACAGGGTGCAGGCTTTCTTT. This encodes CASSLWDRVQAFF. The chain carries TRBV5-5 and TRBJ1-1; 9 bases agree with TRBD1. The V segment lost 1 base and the J segment 11 bases; nucleotides outside the gene matches: 6. CDR1 SGHKS and CDR2 YYEKEE come from the germline V gene (reference sequence). This CDR3 is 13 amino acids long.

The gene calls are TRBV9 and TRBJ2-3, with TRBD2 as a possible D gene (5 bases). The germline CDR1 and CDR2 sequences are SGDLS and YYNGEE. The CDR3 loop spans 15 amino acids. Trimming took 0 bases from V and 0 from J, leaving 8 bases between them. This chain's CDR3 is CASSVVGSSTDTQYF. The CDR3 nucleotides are TGTGCCAGCAGCGTAGTGGGGAGTAGCACAGATACGCAGTATTTT. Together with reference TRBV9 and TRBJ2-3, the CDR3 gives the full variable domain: DSGVTQTPKHLITATGQRVTLRCSPRSGDLSVYWYQQSLDQGLQFLIQYYNGEERAKGNILERFSAQQFPDLHSELNLSSLELGDSALYFCASSVVGSSTDTQYFGPGTRLTVL.

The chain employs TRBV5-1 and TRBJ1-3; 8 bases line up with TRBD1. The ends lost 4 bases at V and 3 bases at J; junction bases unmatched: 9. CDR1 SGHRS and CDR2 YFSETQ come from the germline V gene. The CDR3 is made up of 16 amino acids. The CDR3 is CASSQGTGLSGNTIYF. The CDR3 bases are TGCGCCAGCAGCCAGGGGACAGGACTGAGTGGAAACACCATATATTTT.

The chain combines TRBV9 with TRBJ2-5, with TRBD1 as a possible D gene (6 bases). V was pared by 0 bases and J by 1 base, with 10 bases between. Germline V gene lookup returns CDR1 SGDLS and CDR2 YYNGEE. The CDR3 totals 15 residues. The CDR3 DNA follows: TGTGCCAGCAGCGTAGGGGGACACCTCCAAGAGACCCAGTACTTC. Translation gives CASSVGGHLQETQYF. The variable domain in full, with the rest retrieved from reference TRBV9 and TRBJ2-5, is DSGVTQTPKHLITATGQRVTLRCSPRSGDLSVYWYQQSLDQGLQFLIQYYNGEERAKGNILERFSAQQFPDLHSELNLSSLELGDSALYFCASSVGGHLQETQYFGPGTRLLVL.

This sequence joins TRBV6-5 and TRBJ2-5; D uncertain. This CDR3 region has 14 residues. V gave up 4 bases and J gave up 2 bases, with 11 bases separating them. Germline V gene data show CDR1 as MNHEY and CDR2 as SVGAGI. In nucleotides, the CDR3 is TGTGCCAGCAGTTTAGGTTTACCGCAAGAGACCCAGTACTTC. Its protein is CASSLGLPQETQYF.

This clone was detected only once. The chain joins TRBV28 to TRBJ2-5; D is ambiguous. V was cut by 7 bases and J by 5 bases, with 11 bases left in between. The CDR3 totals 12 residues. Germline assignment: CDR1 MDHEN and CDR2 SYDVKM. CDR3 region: CASTTGPETQYF. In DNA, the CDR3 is TGTGCCAGCACAACCGGTCCGGAGACCCAGTACTTC.

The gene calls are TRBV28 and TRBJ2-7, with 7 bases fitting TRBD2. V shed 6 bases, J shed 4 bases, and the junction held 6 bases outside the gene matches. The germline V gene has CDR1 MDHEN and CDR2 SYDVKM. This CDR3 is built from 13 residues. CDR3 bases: TGTGCCAGCAGGATAGCGGGTCCATACGAGCAGTACTTC. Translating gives CASRIAGPYEQYF.

CDR3 DNA: TGCGCCAGCAGCCCCGGACAGGGAACCACTGAAGCTTTCTTT. Residues: CASSPGQGTTEAFF. The gene calls are TRBV5-1 and TRBJ1-1, with TRBD1 matching over 8 bases. In germline, CDR1 is SGHRS, CDR2 YFSETQ. With 4 bases clipped from V and 4 bases from J, the junction kept 6 bases outside the gene matches. This CDR3 is built from 14 residues.

CDR3 sequence reads: CASSLGLGVSSNEKLFF. CDR3 bases: TGCGCCAGCAGCTTGGGGCTGGGGGTTAGCTCTAATGAAAAACTGTTTTTT. The gene calls are TRBV5-1 and TRBJ1-4; perhaps TRBD1 as D (5 bases). This CDR3 region has 17 residues. In germline, CDR1 is SGHRS, CDR2 YFSETQ. Trimming left V 0 bases short and J 3 bases short, with 15 bases between.

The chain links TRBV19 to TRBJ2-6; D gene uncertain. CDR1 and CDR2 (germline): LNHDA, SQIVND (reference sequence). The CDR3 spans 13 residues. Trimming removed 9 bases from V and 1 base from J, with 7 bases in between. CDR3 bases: TGTGCCAGCCGATTTTCTGGGGCCAACGTCCTGACTTTC. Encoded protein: CASRFSGANVLTF. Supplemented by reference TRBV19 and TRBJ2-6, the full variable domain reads DGGITQSPKYLFRKEGQNVTLSCEQNLNHDAMYWYRQDPGQGLRLIYYSQIVNDFQKGDIAEGYSVSREKKESFPLTVTSAQKNPTAFYLCASRFSGANVLTFGAGSRLTVL.

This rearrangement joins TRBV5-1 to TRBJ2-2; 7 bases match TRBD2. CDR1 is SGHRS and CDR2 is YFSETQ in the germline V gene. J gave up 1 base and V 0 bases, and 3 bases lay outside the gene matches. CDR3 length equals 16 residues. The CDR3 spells CASSLGRGGNTGELFF. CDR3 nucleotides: TGCGCCAGCAGCTTGGGCCGCGGGGGGAACACCGGGGAGCTGTTTTTT.

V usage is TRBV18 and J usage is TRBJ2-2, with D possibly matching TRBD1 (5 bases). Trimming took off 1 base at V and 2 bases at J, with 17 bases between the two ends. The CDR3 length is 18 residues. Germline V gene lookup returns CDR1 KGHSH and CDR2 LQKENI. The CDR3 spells CASSPLVWGARNTGELFF. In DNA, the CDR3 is TGTGCCAGCTCACCACTTGTCTGGGGCGCCCGTAACACCGGGGAGCTGTTTTTT.

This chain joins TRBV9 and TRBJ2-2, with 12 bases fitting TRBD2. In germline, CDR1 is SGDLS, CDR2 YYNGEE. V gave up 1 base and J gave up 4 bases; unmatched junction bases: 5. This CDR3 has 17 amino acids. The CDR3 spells CASSVSRTSGTTGELFF. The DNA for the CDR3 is TGTGCCAGCAGCGTATCTCGGACTAGCGGGACCACCGGGGAGCTGTTTTTT.

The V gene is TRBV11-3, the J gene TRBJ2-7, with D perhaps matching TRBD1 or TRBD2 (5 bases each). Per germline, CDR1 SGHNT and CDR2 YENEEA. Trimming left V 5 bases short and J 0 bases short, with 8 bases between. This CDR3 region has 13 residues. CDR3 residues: CASSLGPSYEQYF. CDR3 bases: TGTGCCAGCAGCCTGGGACCCTCCTACGAGCAGTACTTC.

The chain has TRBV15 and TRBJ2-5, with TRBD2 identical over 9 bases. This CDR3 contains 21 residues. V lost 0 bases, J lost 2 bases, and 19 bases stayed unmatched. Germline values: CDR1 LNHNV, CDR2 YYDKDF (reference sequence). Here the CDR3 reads CATSRDVDPRGGRAFQETQYF. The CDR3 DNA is TGTGCCACCAGCAGAGATGTAGACCCGAGGGGCGGGAGGGCGTTTCAAGAGACCCAGTACTTC.

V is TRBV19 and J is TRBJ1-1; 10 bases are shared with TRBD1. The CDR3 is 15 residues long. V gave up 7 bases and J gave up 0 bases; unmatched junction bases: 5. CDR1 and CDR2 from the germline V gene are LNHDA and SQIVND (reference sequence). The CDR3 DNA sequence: TGTGCCAGTAAAGGGACAGGGGCCATGAACACTGAAGCTTTCTTT. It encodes CASKGTGAMNTEAFF.

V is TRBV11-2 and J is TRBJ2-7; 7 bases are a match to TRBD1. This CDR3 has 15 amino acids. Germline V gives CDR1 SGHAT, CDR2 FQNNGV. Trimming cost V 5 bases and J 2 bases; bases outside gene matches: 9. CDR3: CASSGPGGLAYEQYF. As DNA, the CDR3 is TGTGCCAGCAGCGGACCAGGGGGTCTGGCCTACGAGCAGTACTTC.

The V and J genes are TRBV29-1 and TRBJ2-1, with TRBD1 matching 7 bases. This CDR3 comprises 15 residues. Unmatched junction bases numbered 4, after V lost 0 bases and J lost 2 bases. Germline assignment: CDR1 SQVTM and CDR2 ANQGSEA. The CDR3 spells CSVEDTGTAYNEQFF. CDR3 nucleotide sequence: TGCAGCGTTGAAGATACCGGGACAGCCTACAATGAGCAGTTCTTC.

The CDR3 DNA reads TGTGCCAGCAGTGACTGGACAGCCTCTGGAAACACCATATATTTT. Translated: CASSDWTASGNTIYF. The chain joins TRBV25-1 to TRBJ1-3; tentatively, D is TRBD1 (6 bases). The CDR3 is made up of 15 amino acids. The germline V gene encodes CDR1 MGHDK and CDR2 SYGVNS. V lost 3 bases and J 0 bases, leaving 9 bases between the germline ends.

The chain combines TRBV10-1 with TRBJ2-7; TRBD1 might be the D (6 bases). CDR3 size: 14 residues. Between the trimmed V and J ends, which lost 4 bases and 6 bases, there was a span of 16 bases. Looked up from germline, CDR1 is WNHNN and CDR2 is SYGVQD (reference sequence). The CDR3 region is CASSAQGTGGEQYF. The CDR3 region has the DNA TGCGCCAGCAGTGCTCAGGGGACGGGCGGCGAGCAGTACTTC.

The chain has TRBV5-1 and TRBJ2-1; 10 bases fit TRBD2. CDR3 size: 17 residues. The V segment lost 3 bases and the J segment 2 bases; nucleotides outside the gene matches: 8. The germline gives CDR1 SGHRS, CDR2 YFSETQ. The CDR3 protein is CASSYSLAGEAYNEQFF. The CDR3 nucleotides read TGCGCCAGCAGCTACAGCCTAGCGGGAGAAGCCTACAATGAGCAGTTCTTC.